These 12 T cell receptor beta chains originate from one sample sequenced in a study of Ad26.COV2.S vaccination and SARS-CoV-2 variants (dated by TCRdb to about 2021). The treatment or condition label on this specimen signifies: roughly 18 received Ad26.COV2.S at low or high dose, single or two shots; about 5 received placebo; per-sample allocation not given. For vaccine and placebo recipients, repertoires were sequenced using samples collected on day 63 after the first injection. Receptors were amplified or captured by the immunoSEQ multiplex PCR assay. As stored in TCRdb, this immuneACCESS dataset retains in-frame rearrangements with V and J assigned. A fraction of the clones does not appear; measured against another copy, unresolved V genes explain less than half of the discrepancy, and the remainder lacks a known reason. This sample gives around 300,000 clones in total; 85% to 90% of them show up just once. The ten largest clones represent around 5.3% of the sample.

Sequenced material: peripheral blood, taken in a trial of Ad26.COV2.S vaccine versus placebo. These receptor sequences come from a person aged 18 to 59 who received the Ad26.COV2.S COVID-19 vaccine or a placebo.

This clone was detected once. The chain has TRBV5-4 and TRBJ2-5; no reliable D call. The V gene's germline CDR1 is SGHNT and CDR2 YYREEE (reference sequence). V was shortened by 0 bases and J by 4 bases, with 7 bases between the two germline ends. This CDR3 contains 13 residues. The CDR3 is CASSLASTETQYF. The CDR3 nucleotides read TGTGCCAGCAGCTTGGCCAGTACAGAGACCCAGTACTTC.

The chain uses TRBV10-3 and TRBJ1-1; TRBD1 agrees at 7 bases. The V and J ends lost 10 bases and 4 bases, in that order; junction bases with no gene match: 9. CDR1 and CDR2 (germline): ENHRY, SYGVKD. CDR3 length: 13 amino acids. The CDR3 region is CATSHQGVTEAFF. CDR3 in DNA: TGTGCCACCAGCCACCAGGGGGTCACTGAAGCTTTCTTT.

CDR3 in amino acids: CASSLGLAGGYEQYF. CDR3 bases: TGCGCCAGCAGCTTAGGACTAGCGGGGGGGTACGAGCAGTACTTC. This chain uses TRBV5-1 with TRBJ2-7, with 15 bases identical to TRBD2. The ends lost 2 bases at V and 4 bases at J; junction bases unmatched: 1. From germline, CDR1 is SGHRS and CDR2 YFSETQ. The CDR3 has 15 amino acids.

This rearrangement joins TRBV7-2 to TRBJ2-3, with TRBD2 identical over 9 bases. J was trimmed by 0 bases and V by 1 base; bases with no gene match: 8. The CDR3 extends over 18 amino acids. The germline CDR1 and CDR2 sequences are SGHTA and FQGNSA. CDR3 sequence reads: CASSLVPRAGGSTDTQYF. CDR3 bases: TGTGCCAGCAGCTTAGTACCGAGAGCGGGAGGTAGCACAGATACGCAGTATTTT.

A single count supports this clone. V is TRBV4-2 and J is TRBJ2-3, with a weak D call TRBD1 (6 bases). CDR1 is LGHNA, CDR2 YNFKEQ, per germline. Trimming shortened V by 3 bases and J by 0 bases, and 13 bases separated the two germline ends. CDR3 length: 16 amino acids. The CDR3 spells CASSQMGTRSTDTQYF. CDR3 sequence (DNA): TGTGCCAGCAGCCAGATGGGGACACGAAGCACAGATACGCAGTATTTT.

The chain is built from TRBV27 and TRBJ2-7, with TRBD1 identical over 7 bases. V lost 1 base, J lost 2 bases, and 11 bases stayed unmatched. The CDR3 runs 17 residues. Per germline, CDR1 MNHEY and CDR2 SMNVEV (reference sequence). The CDR3 here is CASSLLIPSTGAYEQYF. DNA of the CDR3: TGTGCCAGCAGTTTATTAATCCCTAGTACAGGGGCCTACGAGCAGTACTTC.

The chain is built from TRBV3-1 (or the pseudogene TRBV3-2) and TRBJ2-7; D remains unclear. This CDR3 spans 13 amino acids. Germline CDR1 LGHDT, CDR2 YNNKEL (reference sequence). Trimming pared 4 bases from V and 0 bases from J, leaving 7 bases between. This CDR3 reads CASSLQSSYEQYF. DNA for the CDR3: TGTGCCAGCAGCCTACAGAGCTCCTACGAGCAGTACTTC.

The gene calls are TRBV7-8 and TRBJ1-5; D gene unclear. V gave up 5 bases and J gave up 2 bases, with 10 bases separating them. This CDR3 comprises 14 residues. CDR1 SGHVS and CDR2 FQNEAQ come from the germline V gene. CDR3 residues: CASSHNRGNQPQHF. CDR3 coding DNA: TGTGCCAGCAGCCACAACAGAGGCAATCAGCCCCAGCATTTT.

This chain joins TRBV5-8 and TRBJ2-1; 14 bases line up with TRBD2. Germline CDR1 reads SGHTS; CDR2 reads YDEGEE. V lost 4 bases to trimming and J lost 3 bases; unmatched junction nucleotides: 3. This CDR3 contains 16 residues. CDR3 DNA: TGTGCCAGCAGCCGGGGGACTAGCGGGAGCTACAATGAGCAGTTCTTC. It is translated as CASSRGTSGSYNEQFF.

The rearrangement joins TRBV2 to TRBJ2-7; 7 bases are shared with TRBD2. CDR3 length: 14 residues. After removal of 7 bases from V and 2 bases from J, the junction contained 8 bases not matched to a gene. Germline assignment: CDR1 SNHLY and CDR2 FYNNEI. CDR3 DNA sequence: TGTGCCAGCACACCTCCTAGCGGACCCTACGAGCAGTACTTC. Encoded protein: CASTPPSGPYEQYF.

The V gene is TRBV4-1, the J gene TRBJ1-4; a possible D gene is TRBD1 (5 bases). CDR3 length: 17 residues. The germline CDR1 and CDR2 sequences are MGHRA and YSYEKL. The germline V and J ends were trimmed by 3 bases and 5 bases, with 19 bases remaining between them. The CDR3 DNA reads TGCGCCAGCAGCCAGAGGGCGGGAGGGACGGAGAATGAAAAACTGTTTTTT. Translation gives CASSQRAGGTENEKLFF.

The chain carries TRBV18 and TRBJ2-7; possible D gene TRBD2, 5 bases. Trimming removed 2 bases from V and 3 bases from J, with 8 bases in between. The CDR3 spans 13 residues. The germline gives CDR1 KGHSH, CDR2 LQKENI. CDR3 coding DNA: TGTGCCAGCTCACCAGCTAGCTACTACGAGCAGTACTTC. It codes for CASSPASYYEQYF.